The table lists the clone carrying this T cell receptor beta chain with many counts. Antigen: not known. Amplified TCR beta CDR3 regions came from RNA transcripts. During a first-round RT-PCR of the TCR CDR3, the HTBI primer set was used. A single record per CDR3 protein comes from TCRdb applying MiXCR to the multiplex PCR reads. The sample includes roughly 840,000 distinct CDR3 sequences, 38% of them seen just once. The data derive from a study of T cells in Graves' hyperthyroidism and ophthalmopathy. Study results and caveats: The model identified upcoming ophthalmopathy a median approximately seven months ahead of onset.

V was pared by 5 bases and J by 3 bases, with 14 bases between. The CDR3 is made up of 15 amino acids. The germline CDR1 and CDR2 sequences are SEHNR and FQNEAQ (reference sequence). The sequenced material came from blood. This TCR was recovered from a young man with Graves' hyperthyroidism. The V gene is TRBV7-9, the J gene TRBJ1-3; D is possibly TRBD1 (6 bases). The CDR3: CASSRTRGSGNTIYF. The CDR3 DNA reads as TGTGCCAGCAGCCGAACCAGGGGAAGTGGAAACACCATATATTTT.